The rows below give T cell receptor beta chains drawn from one sample of a study of T-cell reconstitution after alpha-beta-depleted transplantation in children. MiXCR, applied by TCRdb to the PCR reads, yields one record per CDR3 protein. In the table there are 200,000 to 250,000 distinct CDR3 sequences, about 8.4% of which are singletons. This material consisted of PBMCs, mostly from graft donor cells, taken 360 days after TCRalphabeta/CD19-depleted stem cell transplant. These TCRs come from a male patient between 2 and 10 years old who had a stem cell transplant for acute myeloid leukemia, so the T cells may come from the graft donor. CDR3s include the opening cysteine and the closing phenylalanine or tryptophan. Each record gives: J gene, D gene, V gene, clone size, CDR3 protein, CDR3 DNA. The D gene is left open where the match is weak. The size of a clone is reported for some rows only, either as once, few or many, or as a class for expanded clones.

TRBJ2-1	.	TRBV29-1	many	CSGDHNEQFF	TGCAGCGGGGATCACAATGAGCAGTTCTTC
TRBJ2-3	.	TRBV7-8	.	CASSLGAADTQYF	TGTGCCAGCAGCTTAGGAGCAGCTGATACGCAGTATTTT
TRBJ2-5	.	TRBV18	.	CASSLHREETQYF	TGTGCCAGCTCACTCCACAGGGAAGAGACCCAGTACTTC
TRBJ2-1	TRBD1	TRBV5-1	many	CASSLDGTDLYNEQFF	TGCGCCAGCAGCTTGGACGGGACAGATTTATACAATGAGCAGTTCTTC
TRBJ2-3	.	TRBV7-2	.	CASSLALSTDTQYF	TGTGCCAGCAGCTTAGCACTTAGCACAGATACGCAGTATTTT
TRBJ1-5	.	TRBV12-3/TRBV12-4	few	CASSWLGAGTNQPQHF	TGTGCCAGCAGCTGGCTGGGGGCAGGGACCAATCAGCCCCAGCATTTT
TRBJ2-2	.	TRBV7-3	many	CASSYDTGELFF	TGTGCCAGCAGCTACGACACCGGGGAGCTGTTTTTT
TRBJ2-1	.	TRBV6-1	many	CASSQGGLFSNEQFF	TGTGCCAGCAGTCAAGGTGGGTTGTTCTCCAATGAGCAGTTCTTC
TRBJ2-1	TRBD2	TRBV12-5	many	CASGPRGLAGSFEQFF	TGTGCTAGTGGTCCGCGCGGACTAGCGGGGTCTTTCGAGCAGTTCTTC
TRBJ2-5	.	TRBV5-1	many	CASSLALLAANQETQYF	TGCGCCAGCAGCTTGGCCCTTTTGGCGGCGAACCAAGAGACCCAGTACTTC